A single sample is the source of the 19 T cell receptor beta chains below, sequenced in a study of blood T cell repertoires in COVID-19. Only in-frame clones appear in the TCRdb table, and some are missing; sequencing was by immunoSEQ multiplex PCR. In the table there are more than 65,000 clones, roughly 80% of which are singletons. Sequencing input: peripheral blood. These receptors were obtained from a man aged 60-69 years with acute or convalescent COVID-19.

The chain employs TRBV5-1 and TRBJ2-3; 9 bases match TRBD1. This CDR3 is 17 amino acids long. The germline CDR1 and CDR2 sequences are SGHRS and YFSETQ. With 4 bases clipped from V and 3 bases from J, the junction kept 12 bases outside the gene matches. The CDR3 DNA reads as TGCGCCAGCAGCACTCTAGGACTGGGACAGGGAACAGATACGCAGTATTTT. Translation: CASSTLGLGQGTDTQYF.

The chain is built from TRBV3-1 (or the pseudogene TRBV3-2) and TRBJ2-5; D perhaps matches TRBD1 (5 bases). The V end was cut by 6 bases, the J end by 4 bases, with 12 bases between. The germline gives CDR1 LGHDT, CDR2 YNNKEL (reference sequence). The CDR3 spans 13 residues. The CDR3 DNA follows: TGTGCCAGCAGTCAGGGATTCTTAGAGACCCAGTACTTC. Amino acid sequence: CASSQGFLETQYF.

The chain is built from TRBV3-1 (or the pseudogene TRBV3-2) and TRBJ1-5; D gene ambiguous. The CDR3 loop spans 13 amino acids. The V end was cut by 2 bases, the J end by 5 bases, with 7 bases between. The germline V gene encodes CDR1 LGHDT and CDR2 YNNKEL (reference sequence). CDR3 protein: CASSQFDYQPQHF. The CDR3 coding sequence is TGTGCCAGCAGCCAATTTGACTATCAGCCCCAGCATTTT.

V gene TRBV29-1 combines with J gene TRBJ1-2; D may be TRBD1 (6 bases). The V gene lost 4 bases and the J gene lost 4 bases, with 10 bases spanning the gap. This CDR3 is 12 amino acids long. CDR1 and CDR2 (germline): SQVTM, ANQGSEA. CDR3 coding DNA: TGCAGCGTTGCCCGGGACACCTATGGCTACACCTTC. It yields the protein CSVARDTYGYTF. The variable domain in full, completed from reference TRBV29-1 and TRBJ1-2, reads SAVISQKPSRDICQRGTSLTIQCQVDSQVTMMFWYRQQPGQSLTLIATANQGSEATYESGFVIDKFPISRPNLTFSTLTVSNMSPEDSSIYLCSVARDTYGYTFGSGTRLTVV.

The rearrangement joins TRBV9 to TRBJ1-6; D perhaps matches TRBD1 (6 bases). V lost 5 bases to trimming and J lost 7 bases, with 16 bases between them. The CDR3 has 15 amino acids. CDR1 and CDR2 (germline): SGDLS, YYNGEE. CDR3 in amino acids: CASSLLQGFNSPLHF. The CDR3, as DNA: TGTGCCAGCAGTCTGCTACAGGGATTCAATTCACCCCTCCACTTT.

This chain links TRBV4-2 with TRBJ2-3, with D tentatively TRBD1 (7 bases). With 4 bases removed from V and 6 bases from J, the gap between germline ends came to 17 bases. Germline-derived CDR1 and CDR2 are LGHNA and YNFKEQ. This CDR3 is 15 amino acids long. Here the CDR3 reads CASSRDRAGGDTQYF. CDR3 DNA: TGTGCCAGCAGCCGAGACAGGGCCGGAGGGGATACGCAGTATTTT.

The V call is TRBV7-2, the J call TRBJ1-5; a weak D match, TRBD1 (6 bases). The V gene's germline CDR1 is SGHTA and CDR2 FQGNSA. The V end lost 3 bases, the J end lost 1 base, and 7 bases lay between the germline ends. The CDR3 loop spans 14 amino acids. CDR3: CASSFQGSNQPQHF. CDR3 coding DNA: TGTGCCAGCAGCTTTCAGGGGAGCAATCAGCCCCAGCATTTT. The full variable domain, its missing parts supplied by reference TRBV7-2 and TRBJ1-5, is GAGVSQSPSNKVTEKGKDVELRCDPISGHTALYWYRQSLGQGLEFLIYFQGNSAPDKSGLPSDRFSAERTGGSVSTLTIQRTQQEDSAVYLCASSFQGSNQPQHFGDGTRLSIL.

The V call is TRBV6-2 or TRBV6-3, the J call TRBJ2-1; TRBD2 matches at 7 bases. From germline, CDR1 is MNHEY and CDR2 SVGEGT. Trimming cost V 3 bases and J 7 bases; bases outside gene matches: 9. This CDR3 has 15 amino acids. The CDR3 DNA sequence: TGTGCCAGCAGTTATGGTGTGGTCGGGGGGAATGAGCAGTTCTTC. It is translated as CASSYGVVGGNEQFF.

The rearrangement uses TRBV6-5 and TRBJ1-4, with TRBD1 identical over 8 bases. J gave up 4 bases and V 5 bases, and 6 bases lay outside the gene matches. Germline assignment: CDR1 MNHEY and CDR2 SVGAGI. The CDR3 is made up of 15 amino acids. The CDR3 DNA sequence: TGTGCCAGCAGTCCCCCGGGACAGGATAATGAAAAACTGTTTTTT. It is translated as CASSPPGQDNEKLFF.

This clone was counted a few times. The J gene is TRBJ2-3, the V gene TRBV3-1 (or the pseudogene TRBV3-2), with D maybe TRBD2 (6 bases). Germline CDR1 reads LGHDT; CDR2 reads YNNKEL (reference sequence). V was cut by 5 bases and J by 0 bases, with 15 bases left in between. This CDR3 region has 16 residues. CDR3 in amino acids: CASSVAGLASTDTQYF. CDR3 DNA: TGTGCCAGCAGCGTTGCGGGGCTAGCGAGCACAGATACGCAGTATTTT.

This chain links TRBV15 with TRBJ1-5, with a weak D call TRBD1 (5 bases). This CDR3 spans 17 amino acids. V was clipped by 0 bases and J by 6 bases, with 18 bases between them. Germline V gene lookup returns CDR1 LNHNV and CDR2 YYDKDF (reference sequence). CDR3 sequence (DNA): TGTGCCACCAGCAGAGATCTTAAGACAGTTCCTAGTCAGCCCCAGCATTTT. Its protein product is CATSRDLKTVPSQPQHF.

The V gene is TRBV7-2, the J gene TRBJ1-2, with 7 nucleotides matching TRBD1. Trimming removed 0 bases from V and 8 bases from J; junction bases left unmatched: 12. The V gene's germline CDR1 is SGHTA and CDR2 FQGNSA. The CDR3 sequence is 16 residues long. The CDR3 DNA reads TGTGCCAGCAGCTTAGCTTCCCGACAGGGTGGGTACGGCTACACCTTC. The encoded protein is CASSLASRQGGYGYTF. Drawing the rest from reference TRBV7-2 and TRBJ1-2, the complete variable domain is GAGVSQSPSNKVTEKGKDVELRCDPISGHTALYWYRQSLGQGLEFLIYFQGNSAPDKSGLPSDRFSAERTGGSVSTLTIQRTQQEDSAVYLCASSLASRQGGYGYTFGSGTRLTVV.

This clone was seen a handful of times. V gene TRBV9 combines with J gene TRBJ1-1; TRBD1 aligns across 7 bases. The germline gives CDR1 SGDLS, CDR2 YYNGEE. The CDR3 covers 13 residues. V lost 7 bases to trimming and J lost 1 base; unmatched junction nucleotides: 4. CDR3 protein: CASGYRGNTEAFF. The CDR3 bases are TGTGCCAGCGGATACAGGGGGAACACTGAAGCTTTCTTT.

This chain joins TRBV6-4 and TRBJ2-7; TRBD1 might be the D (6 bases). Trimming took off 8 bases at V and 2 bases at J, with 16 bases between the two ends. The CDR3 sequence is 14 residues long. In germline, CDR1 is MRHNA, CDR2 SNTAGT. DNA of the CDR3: TGTGCCAGCTCCTTTTCTCAGGGGACCTACGAGCAGTACTTC. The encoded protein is CASSFSQGTYEQYF.

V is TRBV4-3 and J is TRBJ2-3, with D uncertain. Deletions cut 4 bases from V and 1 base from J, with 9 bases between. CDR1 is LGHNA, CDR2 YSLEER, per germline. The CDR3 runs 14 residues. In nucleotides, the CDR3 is TGCGCCAGCAGCCCCCAGACTGGCACAGATACGCAGTATTTT. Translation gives CASSPQTGTDTQYF.

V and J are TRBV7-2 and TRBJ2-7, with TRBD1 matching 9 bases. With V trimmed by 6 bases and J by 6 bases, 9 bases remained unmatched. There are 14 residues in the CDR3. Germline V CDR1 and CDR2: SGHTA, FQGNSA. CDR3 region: CASRTGTGSSEQYF. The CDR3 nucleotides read TGTGCCAGCAGAACCGGGACAGGGTCCAGCGAGCAGTACTTC.

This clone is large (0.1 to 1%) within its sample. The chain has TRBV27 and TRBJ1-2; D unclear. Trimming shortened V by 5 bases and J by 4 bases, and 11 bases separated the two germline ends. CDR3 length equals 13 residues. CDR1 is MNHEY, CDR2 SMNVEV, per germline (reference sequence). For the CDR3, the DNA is TGTGCCAGCAGTATGAACACTATCTATGGCTACACCTTC. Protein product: CASSMNTIYGYTF.

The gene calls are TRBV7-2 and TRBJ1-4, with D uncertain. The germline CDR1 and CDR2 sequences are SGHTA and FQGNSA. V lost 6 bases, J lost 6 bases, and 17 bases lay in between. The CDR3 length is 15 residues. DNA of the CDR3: TGTGCCAGCAGTTCCCGACGCGCGGCCGATGAAAAACTGTTTTTT. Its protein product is CASSSRRAADEKLFF.

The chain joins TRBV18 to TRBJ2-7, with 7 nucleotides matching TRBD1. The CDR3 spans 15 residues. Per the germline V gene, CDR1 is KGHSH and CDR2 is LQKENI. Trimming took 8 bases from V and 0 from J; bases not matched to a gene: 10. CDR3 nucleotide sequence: TGTGCCAGCGCCTGGGCGACAGGGTACTCCTACGAGCAGTACTTC. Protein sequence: CASAWATGYSYEQYF.